This T cell receptor beta chain was sequenced during a study of graft-versus-host responses after intestinal transplantation. Overall study context: Anti-thymocyte globulin was used for induction in all recipients, who then took tacrolimus and steroids for about three years.

Study-wide results and limits: Where graft-donor T cell macrochimerism was present, patients had high graft-versus-host to host-versus-graft clonal ratios in allografts.

A word on this clone: Its antigen is still unknown.

The table came from immunoSEQ multiplex PCR; TCRdb's copy has only in-frame clones and leaves some out. The sample consists of some 39,000 clones, 90% to 95% of them appearing once. The CDR3 has 13 amino acids. V was cut by 5 bases and J by 7 bases, with 12 bases left in between. CDR1 is SEHNR and CDR2 is FQNEAQ in the germline V gene (reference sequence). The rearrangement uses TRBV7-9 and TRBJ2-1; no firm D call. Here the sequenced sample was PBMCs, taken 700 to 850 days after intestinal transplantation. The TCR originated in a human patient who received an intestinal transplant, so some T cells may come from the graft donor. In DNA form, the CDR3 reads TGTGCCAGCAGCCGAAATTACATGAATGAGCAGTTCTTC. It is translated as CASSRNYMNEQFF.